These 8 T cell receptor beta chains came from one sample sequenced in a study of blood T cell repertoires in COVID-19. Using immunoSEQ multiplex PCR, the repertoire was profiled, and TCRdb retains in-frame clones only, with some absent. The profile covers around 60,000 clones, with 72% appearing a single time and around 4.4% taken by the ten largest. Sequencing used peripheral blood. Receptor source: a woman aged 70-85 years with COVID-19, enrolled during active disease.

The chain has TRBV5-6 and TRBJ1-5; D is ambiguous. Germline V gives CDR1 SGHDT, CDR2 YYEEEE. The V and J ends lost 5 bases and 0 bases respectively, with 3 bases between them. This CDR3 has 12 amino acids. This chain's CDR3 is CASSNSNQPQHF. CDR3 DNA: TGTGCCAGCAGTAATAGCAATCAGCCCCAGCATTTT.

The V gene is TRBV5-1, the J gene TRBJ1-1; TRBD1 aligns across 12 bases. Germline CDR1 and CDR2: SGHRS and YFSETQ. The V gene end was trimmed by 4 bases and the J gene end by 3 bases; junction bases not matched to a gene: 7. The CDR3 runs 16 residues. CDR3 in amino acids: CASSVGTGGAYTEAFF. DNA of the CDR3: TGCGCCAGCAGCGTCGGGACAGGGGGCGCGTACACTGAAGCTTTCTTT.

The sample holds many counts of this clone. The CDR3 sequence: CASRYTGTGGEKLFF. For the CDR3, the DNA is TGTGCCAGCAGGTACACCGGGACAGGAGGAGAAAAACTGTTTTTT. The chain employs TRBV28 and TRBJ1-4, with TRBD1 matching over 8 bases. Looked up from germline, CDR1 is MDHEN and CDR2 is SYDVKM. The CDR3 contains 15 residues. J was trimmed by 8 bases and V by 6 bases; bases with no gene match: 11.

The chain carries TRBV5-4 and TRBJ1-3; possible D gene TRBD1, 6 bases. This CDR3 has 16 residues. V was pared by 5 bases and J by 0 bases, with 15 bases between. Germline V lookup: CDR1 SGHNT, CDR2 YYREEE (reference sequence). This CDR3 is CASSPGGDFSGNTIYF. In nucleotides, the CDR3 is TGTGCCAGCAGTCCTGGGGGCGACTTCTCTGGAAACACCATATATTTT.

The gene calls are TRBV9 and TRBJ2-5; 7 bases align to TRBD2. J gave up 5 bases and V 4 bases, and 8 bases lay outside the gene matches. There are 14 residues in the CDR3. The germline gives CDR1 SGDLS, CDR2 YYNGEE. CDR3 DNA sequence: TGTGCCAGCAGCCCCCCAGGGAGGGCGGAGACCCAGTACTTC. Encoded protein: CASSPPGRAETQYF.

This clone was counted a few times. This chain links TRBV19 with TRBJ2-7; tentative D call: TRBD2 (6 bases). Trimming removed 7 bases at V and 5 bases at J, with 15 bases between. The CDR3 sequence is 13 residues long. Germline loops: CDR1 LNHDA, CDR2 SQIVND (reference sequence). CDR3 loop: CASTSGWEDEQYF. The CDR3, as DNA: TGTGCCAGTACCTCGGGGTGGGAGGACGAGCAGTACTTC.

This clone was counted between two and nine times. The V and J genes are TRBV2 and TRBJ2-1; D unclear. The CDR3 is made up of 13 amino acids. CDR1 and CDR2 (germline): SNHLY, FYNNEI. Trimming shortened V by 4 bases and J by 4 bases, and 8 bases separated the two germline ends. The CDR3 DNA follows: TGTGCCAGCAGTGCGGAGTCTTACAATGAGCAGTTCTTC. This sequence encodes CASSAESYNEQFF. The complete variable domain, with remaining parts taken from reference TRBV2 and TRBJ2-1, reads EPEVTQTPSHQVTQMGQEVILRCVPISNHLYFYWYRQILGQKVEFLVSFYNNEISEKSEIFDDQFSVERPDGSNFTLKIRSTKLEDSAMYFCASSAESYNEQFFGPGTRLTVL.

The chain uses TRBV7-7 and TRBJ2-7, with a tentative D call TRBD2 (7 bases). V lost 5 bases, J lost 7 bases, and 15 bases lay in between. The CDR3 is 13 residues long. CDR1 SSHAT and CDR2 FNYEAQ come from the germline V gene (reference sequence). This chain's CDR3 is CASSPGGGLEQYF. The CDR3 nucleotides are TGTGCCAGCAGCCCTGGCGGGGGCCTTGAGCAGTACTTC.